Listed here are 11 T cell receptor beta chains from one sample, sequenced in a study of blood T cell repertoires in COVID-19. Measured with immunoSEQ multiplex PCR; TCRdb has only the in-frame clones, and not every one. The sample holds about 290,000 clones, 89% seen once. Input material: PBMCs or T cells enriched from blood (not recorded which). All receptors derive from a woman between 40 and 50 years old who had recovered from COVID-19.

Here the CDR3 reads CASSRRTSGRTENEQFF. The DNA for the CDR3 is TGTGCCAGCAGCCGACGGACTAGCGGGAGAACTGAAAATGAGCAGTTCTTC. V and J are TRBV11-2 and TRBJ2-1; 13 bases line up with TRBD2. J lost 7 bases, V lost 5 bases, and 11 bases had no gene match. Germline V gives CDR1 SGHAT, CDR2 FQNNGV. The CDR3 runs to 17 residues.

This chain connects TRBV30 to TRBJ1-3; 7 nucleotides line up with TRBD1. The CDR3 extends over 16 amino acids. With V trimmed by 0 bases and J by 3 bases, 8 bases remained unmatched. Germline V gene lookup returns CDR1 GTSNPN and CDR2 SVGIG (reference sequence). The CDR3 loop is CAWSVPTGFFGNTIYF. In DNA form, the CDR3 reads TGTGCCTGGAGTGTACCGACAGGGTTTTTTGGAAACACCATATATTTT.

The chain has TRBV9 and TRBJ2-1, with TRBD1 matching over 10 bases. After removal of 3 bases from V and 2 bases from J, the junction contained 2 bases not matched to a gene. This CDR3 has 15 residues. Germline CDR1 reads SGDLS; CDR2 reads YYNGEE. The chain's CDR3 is CASSETGGAYNEQFF. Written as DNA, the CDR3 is TGTGCCAGCAGCGAGACAGGGGGCGCCTACAATGAGCAGTTCTTC.

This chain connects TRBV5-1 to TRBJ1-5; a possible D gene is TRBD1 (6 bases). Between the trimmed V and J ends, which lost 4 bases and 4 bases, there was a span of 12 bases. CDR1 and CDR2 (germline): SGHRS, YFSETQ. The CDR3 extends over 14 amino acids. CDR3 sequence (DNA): TGCGCCAGCAGCGAACAGGGCGGAAATCAGCCCCAGCATTTT. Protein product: CASSEQGGNQPQHF.

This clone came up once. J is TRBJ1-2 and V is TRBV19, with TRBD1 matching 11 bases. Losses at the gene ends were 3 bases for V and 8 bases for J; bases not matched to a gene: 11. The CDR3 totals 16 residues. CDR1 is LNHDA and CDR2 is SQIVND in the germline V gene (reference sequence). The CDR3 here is CASSMGPGQGARGYTF. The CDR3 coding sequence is TGTGCCAGTAGTATGGGACCCGGACAGGGGGCGCGAGGCTACACCTTC.

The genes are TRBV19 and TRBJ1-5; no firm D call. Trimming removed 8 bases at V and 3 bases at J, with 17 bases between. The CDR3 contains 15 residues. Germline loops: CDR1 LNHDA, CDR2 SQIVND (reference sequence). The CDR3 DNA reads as TGTGCCAGTGGACTTACGGGAGGGCACAATCAGCCCCAGCATTTT. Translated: CASGLTGGHNQPQHF.

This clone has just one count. CDR3 DNA: TGTGCCAGCAGCCGGGGGACGGAGGGTCAGCCCCAGCATTTT. Translating it yields CASSRGTEGQPQHF. The chain carries TRBV2 and TRBJ1-5, with D maybe TRBD1 (5 bases). Trimming pared 6 bases from V and 6 bases from J, leaving 15 bases between. Germline V gene data show CDR1 as SNHLY and CDR2 as FYNNEI. The CDR3 sequence is 14 residues long.

Here the CDR3 reads CASRASGGEQYF. In DNA, the CDR3 is TGTGCCAGCAGGGCTTCAGGGGGCGAGCAGTACTTC. The V call is TRBV14, the J call TRBJ2-7; 7 bases are a match to TRBD1. The CDR3 extends over 12 amino acids. J lost 6 bases, V lost 6 bases, and 5 bases had no gene match. Looked up from germline, CDR1 is SGHDN and CDR2 is FVKESK.

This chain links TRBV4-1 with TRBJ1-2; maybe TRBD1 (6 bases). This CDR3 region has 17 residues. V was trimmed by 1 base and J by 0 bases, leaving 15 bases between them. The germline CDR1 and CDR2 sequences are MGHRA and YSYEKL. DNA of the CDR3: TGCGCCAGCAGCCAAGGCAGGGGTTTAAGTTCTAACTATGGCTACACCTTC. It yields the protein CASSQGRGLSSNYGYTF.

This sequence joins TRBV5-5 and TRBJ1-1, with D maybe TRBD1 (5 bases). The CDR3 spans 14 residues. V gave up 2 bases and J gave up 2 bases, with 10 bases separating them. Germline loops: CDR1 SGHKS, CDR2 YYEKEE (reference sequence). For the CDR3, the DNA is TGTGCCAGCAGCTTTTACGGGGGAAACACTGAAGCTTTCTTT. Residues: CASSFYGGNTEAFF.

This CDR3 is CASSLRTGLRETQYF. CDR3 DNA: TGTGCCAGCAGCTTACGGACAGGGTTAAGGGAGACCCAGTACTTC. This chain links TRBV5-8 with TRBJ2-5, with TRBD1 matching over 8 bases. The germline gives CDR1 SGHTS, CDR2 YDEGEE. The CDR3 is 15 residues long. Losses at the gene ends were 2 bases for V and 5 bases for J; bases not matched to a gene: 8.